The entry below describes one TCR beta chain. Sequenced by immunoSEQ multiplex PCR; TCRdb stores in-frame clones only, minus some. The table includes around 94,000 clones, less than 95% detected once. This record belongs to a study of control samples from healthy donors and cancer patients. The CDR3 sequence is 13 residues long. V was shortened by 1 base and J by 6 bases, with 10 bases between the two germline ends. Germline V CDR1 and CDR2: SGHRS, YFSETQ. This chain links TRBV5-1 with TRBJ1-1, with D possibly matching TRBD1 (6 bases). The sequencing sample was made of blood. The origin of this receptor is a woman in her late teens or twenties in good health. DNA for the CDR3: TGCGCCAGCAGCTTGAAGGGGGGCCCTGAAGCTTTCTTT. It translates to CASSLKGGPEAFF. The full variable domain, its missing parts supplied by reference TRBV5-1 and TRBJ1-1, is KAGVTQTPRYLIKTRGQQVTLSCSPISGHRSVSWYQQTPGQGLQFLFEYFSETQRNKGNFPGRFSGRQFSNSRSEMNVSTLELGDSALYLCASSLKGGPEAFFGQGTRLTVV.